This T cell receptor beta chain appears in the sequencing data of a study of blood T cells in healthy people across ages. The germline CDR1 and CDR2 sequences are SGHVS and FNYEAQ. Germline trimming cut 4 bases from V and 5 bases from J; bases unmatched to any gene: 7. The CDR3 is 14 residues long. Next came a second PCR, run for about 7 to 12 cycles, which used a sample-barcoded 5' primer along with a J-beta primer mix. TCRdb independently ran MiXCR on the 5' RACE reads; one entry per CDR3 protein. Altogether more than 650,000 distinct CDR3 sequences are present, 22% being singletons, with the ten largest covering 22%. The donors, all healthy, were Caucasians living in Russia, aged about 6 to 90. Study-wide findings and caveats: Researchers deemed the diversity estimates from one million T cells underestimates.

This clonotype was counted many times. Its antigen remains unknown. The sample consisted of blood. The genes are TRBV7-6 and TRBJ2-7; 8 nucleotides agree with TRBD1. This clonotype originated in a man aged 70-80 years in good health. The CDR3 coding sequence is TGTGCCAGCAGCTCTCGGACAGGGTTCGACGAGCAGTACTTC. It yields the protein CASSSRTGFDEQYF. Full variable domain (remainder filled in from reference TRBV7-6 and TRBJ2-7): GAGVSQSPRYKVTKRGQDVALRCDPISGHVSLYWYRQALGQGPEFLTYFNYEAQQDKSGLPNDRFSAERPEGSISTLTIQRTEQRDSAMYRCASSSRTGFDEQYFGPGTRLTVT.